This is a list of T cell receptor beta chains from one sample in a study of blood T cell repertoires in COVID-19. Libraries were prepared by immunoSEQ multiplex PCR; TCRdb keeps only in-frame clonotypes and omits some of them. The table lists around 170,000 clones, approximately 84% of them singletons, with 14% in the top ten. The sample comprised peripheral blood. The receptors come from a woman older than 75 with acute or convalescent COVID-19. CDR3s include the opening cysteine and the closing phenylalanine or tryptophan. Fields, in order: V gene, J gene, clone size, D gene, CDR3 protein, CDR3 DNA. The D gene is left open where the match is weak. Expanded clones get a size class; other rows say once, few or many, or leave the size out.

V: TRBV6-5; J: TRBJ1-6; size: -; D: -; CDR3: CASSSTANSPLHF; DNA: TGTGCCAGCAGTTCAACAGCTAATTCACCCCTCCACTTT
V: TRBV6-5; J: TRBJ2-2; size: -; D: TRBD1; CDR3: CASIPDRGRAGELFF; DNA: TGTGCCAGCATCCCGGACAGGGGGCGAGCCGGGGAGCTGTTTTTT
V: TRBV28; J: TRBJ2-5; size: -; D: -; CDR3: CASSPSSRRQYF; DNA: TGTGCCAGCAGTCCAAGCTCAAGGAGGCAGTACTTC
V: TRBV5-1; J: TRBJ2-1; size: -; D: -; CDR3: CASSLGSTNYNEQFF; DNA: TGCGCCAGCAGCTTGGGGAGCACGAACTACAATGAGCAGTTCTTC
V: TRBV18; J: TRBJ1-1; size: -; D: TRBD1; CDR3: CASSLSRDRASTEAFF; DNA: TGTGCCAGCTCACTGTCCCGGGACAGGGCCAGCACTGAAGCTTTCTTT
V: TRBV11-2; J: TRBJ2-2; size: -; D: -; CDR3: CASSLVRWTGELFF; DNA: TGTGCCAGCAGCTTAGTTCGGTGGACCGGGGAGCTGTTTTTT
V: TRBV29-1; J: TRBJ1-1; size: -; D: TRBD1; CDR3: CSVETGGAGTEAFF; DNA: TGCAGCGTAGAAACAGGGGGAGCGGGGACTGAAGCTTTCTTT
V: TRBV11-2; J: TRBJ2-3; size: -; D: TRBD2; CDR3: CASSLLAGGRTDTQYF; DNA: TGTGCCAGCAGCTTACTAGCGGGAGGGCGGACAGATACGCAGTATTTT
V: TRBV6-1; J: TRBJ2-3; size: -; D: TRBD2; CDR3: CASSGVQAGGSDTQYF; DNA: TGTGCCAGCAGTGGGGTTCAAGCGGGGGGTTCAGATACGCAGTATTTT
V: TRBV6-6; J: TRBJ1-4; size: once; D: TRBD1; CDR3: CASSLGTARGNEKLFF; DNA: TGTGCCAGCAGTCTAGGGACAGCCAGGGGTAATGAAAAACTGTTTTTT
V: TRBV28; J: TRBJ1-1; size: -; D: -; CDR3: CASLFGQGFSTEAFF; DNA: TGTGCCAGCCTCTTCGGGCAGGGGTTTAGCACTGAAGCTTTCTTT
V: TRBV30; J: TRBJ1-2; size: -; D: -; CDR3: CAWSGGTLYGYTF; DNA: TGTGCCTGGAGTGGAGGGACTCTCTATGGCTACACCTTC
V: TRBV6-5; J: TRBJ2-5; size: -; D: TRBD1; CDR3: CATVRGQGAETQYF; DNA: TGTGCCACGGTGAGGGGACAGGGGGCAGAGACCCAGTACTTC
V: TRBV10-3; J: TRBJ1-5; size: -; D: -; CDR3: CAISDLGGYSNQPQHF; DNA: TGTGCCATCAGTGATTTAGGGGGTTATAGCAATCAGCCCCAGCATTTT
V: TRBV11-2; J: TRBJ2-2; size: -; D: -; CDR3: CASSAGQRTGELFF; DNA: TGTGCCAGCAGCGCGGGACAGCGCACCGGGGAGCTGTTTTTT
V: TRBV24-1; J: TRBJ2-7; size: -; D: TRBD1; CDR3: CATSDLWDRGIHEQYF; DNA: TGTGCCACCAGTGATTTGTGGGACAGGGGGATCCACGAGCAGTACTTC
V: TRBV4-1; J: TRBJ2-7; size: -; D: -; CDR3: CASSQDLEQGRAYEQYF; DNA: TGCGCCAGCAGCCAAGATCTTGAACAGGGCAGGGCCTACGAGCAGTACTTC
V: TRBV7-6; J: TRBJ2-5; size: -; D: -; CDR3: CASSLEVVGGTQYF; DNA: TGTGCCAGCAGCTTGGAAGTGGTGGGGGGGACCCAGTACTTC
V: TRBV6-5; J: TRBJ1-6; size: -; D: -; CDR3: CASSHEGVRAPLHF; DNA: TGTGCCAGCAGTCATGAGGGGGTTAGGGCACCCCTCCACTTT
V: TRBV11-3; J: TRBJ1-3; size: -; D: -; CDR3: CASSLGFASGNTIYF; DNA: TGTGCCAGCAGCTTAGGTTTTGCGTCTGGAAACACCATATATTTT
V: TRBV6-5; J: TRBJ1-2; size: -; D: -; CDR3: CASSPTPPGGYTF; DNA: TGTGCCAGCAGTCCCACCCCGCCCGGGGGATACACCTTC
V: TRBV30; J: TRBJ1-6; size: -; D: -; CDR3: CAWSGQTYNSPLHF; DNA: TGTGCCTGGAGTGGTCAAACCTATAATTCACCCCTCCACTTT
V: TRBV30; J: TRBJ1-6; size: once; D: -; CDR3: CAWGSNSPLHF; DNA: TGTGCCTGGGGGTCAAATTCACCCCTCCACTTT
V: TRBV19; J: TRBJ1-6; size: -; D: -; CDR3: CASSYRAPSFYRDQNSPLHF; DNA: TGTGCCAGTAGTTATCGAGCCCCTTCCTTTTACAGGGATCAGAATTCACCCCTCCACTTT
V: TRBV28; J: TRBJ1-2; size: -; D: -; CDR3: CASSLTGLYGYTF; DNA: TGTGCCAGCAGTCTCACAGGGCTCTATGGCTACACCTTC
V: TRBV5-6; J: TRBJ2-3; size: -; D: -; CDR3: CASSRYRLPTDTQYF; DNA: TGTGCCAGCAGCCGCTACAGGCTTCCAACAGATACGCAGTATTTT
V: TRBV5-4; J: TRBJ2-3; size: -; D: TRBD1; CDR3: CASSPPPGQGVTDTQYF; DNA: TGTGCCAGCAGTCCGCCCCCGGGACAGGGGGTGACAGATACGCAGTATTTT
V: TRBV14; J: TRBJ2-7; size: -; D: -; CDR3: CASSLADYEQYF; DNA: TGTGCCAGCAGCCTAGCCGACTACGAGCAGTACTTC
V: TRBV5-1; J: TRBJ1-2; size: -; D: -; CDR3: CASSLTPGRENGYTF; DNA: TGCGCCAGCAGCTTGACTCCGGGACGGGAGAATGGCTACACCTTC
V: TRBV5-1; J: TRBJ2-1; size: once; D: TRBD2; CDR3: CASSLARSAGGLYNEQFF; DNA: TGCGCCAGCAGCTTGGCCCGTAGTGCGGGGGGGCTTTACAATGAGCAGTTCTTC
V: TRBV4-1; J: TRBJ1-2; size: few; D: -; CDR3: CASSQQGNYGYTF; DNA: TGCGCCAGCAGCCAACAGGGGAACTATGGCTACACCTTC
V: TRBV6-6; J: TRBJ1-2; size: -; D: -; CDR3: CASIRHANYGYTF; DNA: TGTGCCAGCATCCGACATGCCAACTATGGCTACACCTTC
V: TRBV3-1/TRBV3-2; J: TRBJ2-6; size: -; D: TRBD1; CDR3: CASSQERNRGLSGANVLTF; DNA: TGTGCCAGCAGCCAAGAGAGGAACAGGGGCCTCTCTGGGGCCAACGTCCTGACTTTC
V: TRBV10-2; J: TRBJ1-5; size: few; D: -; CDR3: CASSETLFLSNQPQHF; DNA: TGCGCCAGCAGTGAAACACTATTCCTCAGCAATCAGCCCCAGCATTTT
V: TRBV6-5; J: TRBJ2-4; size: -; D: -; CDR3: CASSRLLAKNIQYF; DNA: TGTGCCAGCAGCCGACTCCTAGCCAAAAACATTCAGTACTTC
V: TRBV7-2; J: TRBJ1-1; size: -; D: -; CDR3: CASSNRENTEAFF; DNA: TGTGCCAGCAGCAACAGGGAAAACACTGAAGCTTTCTTT
V: TRBV19; J: TRBJ2-3; size: -; D: TRBD1; CDR3: CASILRDSPSTDTQYF; DNA: TGTGCCAGTATCCTCCGGGACAGCCCTAGCACAGATACGCAGTATTTT
V: TRBV4-1; J: TRBJ1-1; size: -; D: -; CDR3: CASSRSNTEAFF; DNA: TGCGCCAGCAGCCGGAGTAACACTGAAGCTTTCTTT
V: TRBV27; J: TRBJ1-2; size: -; D: TRBD1; CDR3: CASSPGTGRGYTF; DNA: TGTGCCAGCAGCCCCGGGACAGGGCGTGGCTACACCTTC
V: TRBV3-1/TRBV3-2; J: TRBJ1-3; size: -; D: TRBD1; CDR3: CASSQIPDRGNTIYF; DNA: TGTGCCAGCAGCCAAATCCCGGACAGGGGAAACACCATATATTTT
V: TRBV6-2/TRBV6-3; J: TRBJ2-5; size: -; D: TRBD2; CDR3: CASSHVRGSGTLQETQYF; DNA: TGTGCCAGCAGTCACGTACGCGGTAGCGGGACGCTCCAAGAGACCCAGTACTTC
V: TRBV6-5; J: TRBJ1-2; size: -; D: TRBD1; CDR3: CASSKTGQGNYGYTF; DNA: TGTGCCAGCAGTAAAACCGGACAGGGCAACTATGGCTACACCTTC
V: TRBV19; J: TRBJ2-1; size: -; D: TRBD2; CDR3: CASSIAQAYERGDYEQFF; DNA: TGTGCCAGTAGTATAGCCCAGGCTTATGAGCGGGGGGACTATGAGCAGTTCTTC
V: TRBV4-1; J: TRBJ1-5; size: -; D: TRBD1; CDR3: CASSQDGTGGGQPQHF; DNA: TGCGCCAGCAGCCAAGATGGGACAGGGGGCGGTCAGCCCCAGCATTTT
V: TRBV5-1; J: TRBJ2-5; size: -; D: -; CDR3: CASSKGGAGERQETQYF; DNA: TGCGCCAGCAGCAAGGGAGGGGCAGGGGAACGCCAAGAGACCCAGTACTTC
V: TRBV15; J: TRBJ2-3; size: -; D: -; CDR3: CATSSGAGLTQYF; DNA: TGTGCCACCAGCAGTGGCGCAGGGTTAACGCAGTATTTT
V: TRBV21-1; J: TRBJ2-3; size: many; D: -; CDR3: CASSIRDRDTDTQYF; DNA: TGTGCCAGCAGCATCCGGGACAGGGACACAGATACGCAGTATTTT
V: TRBV5-1; J: TRBJ1-2; size: -; D: TRBD1; CDR3: CASSRGQNYGYTF; DNA: TGCGCCAGCAGCAGGGGACAGAACTATGGCTACACCTTC
V: TRBV5-1; J: TRBJ2-7; size: once; D: TRBD1; CDR3: CASSRKSGTGNHEQYF; DNA: TGCGCCAGCAGCCGGAAATCCGGGACAGGTAACCACGAGCAGTACTTC
V: TRBV4-1; J: TRBJ1-2; size: once; D: -; CDR3: CASSHRPGTTNYGYTF; DNA: TGCGCCAGCAGCCATCGGCCCGGGACTACAAACTATGGCTACACCTTC
V: TRBV5-1; J: TRBJ1-1; size: -; D: -; CDR3: CASSLEAGYTEAFF; DNA: TGCGCCAGCAGCTTGGAGGCAGGTTACACTGAAGCTTTCTTT
V: TRBV2; J: TRBJ2-3; size: -; D: -; CDR3: CASSAYSMSTDTQYF; DNA: TGTGCCAGCAGTGCATATTCTATGAGCACAGATACGCAGTATTTT
V: TRBV5-1; J: TRBJ2-2; size: -; D: TRBD1; CDR3: CASSLNRGDTGELFF; DNA: TGCGCCAGCAGCTTAAACAGGGGTGACACCGGGGAGCTGTTTTTT
V: TRBV27; J: TRBJ2-1; size: -; D: TRBD2; CDR3: CASSLWGGTYNEQFF; DNA: TGTGCCAGCAGTTTATGGGGGGGTACCTACAATGAGCAGTTCTTC
V: TRBV18; J: TRBJ1-4; size: -; D: -; CDR3: CASSPLLGEKLFF; DNA: TGTGCCAGCTCACCACTACTAGGAGAAAAACTGTTTTTT
V: TRBV28; J: TRBJ1-1; size: -; D: TRBD1; CDR3: CAITTGGNLEAFF; DNA: TGTGCCATTACGACAGGGGGAAACCTTGAAGCTTTCTTT
V: TRBV19; J: TRBJ1-1; size: -; D: TRBD1; CDR3: CASSVRDRGYTEAFF; DNA: TGTGCCAGTAGTGTTCGGGACAGGGGGTACACTGAAGCTTTCTTT